This T cell receptor (beta chain) is from a study of blood T cell repertoires in COVID-19. At the level of the study: From T cells, B-cell-depleted T cells, or PBMCs came the material, which was cDNA or gDNA.

V was clipped by 3 bases and J by 7 bases; unmatched bases: 8. This CDR3 spans 16 amino acids. Germline V gene sequence: CDR1 MNHNS, CDR2 SASEGT. Authors' data handling: Reference gene primers were amplified, and this amplification served to estimate nucleated cell counts. Clones were read by immunoSEQ multiplex PCR, and TCRdb kept only the in-frame ones, dropping some. The V and J calls and clone size come from that table; D and trimming were worked out from the DNA. The sample has about 260,000 clones, under 90% seen once. The receptor's source is a man in his sixties with acute or convalescent COVID-19. Sequences were obtained from peripheral blood. The rearrangement links TRBV6-1 to TRBJ2-2, with 10 nucleotides matching TRBD2. CDR3 DNA sequence: TGTGCCAGCAGTGATCTAGCGGGGGCTGGGATCGGGGAGCTGTTTTTT. Amino acid sequence: CASSDLAGAGIGELFF.